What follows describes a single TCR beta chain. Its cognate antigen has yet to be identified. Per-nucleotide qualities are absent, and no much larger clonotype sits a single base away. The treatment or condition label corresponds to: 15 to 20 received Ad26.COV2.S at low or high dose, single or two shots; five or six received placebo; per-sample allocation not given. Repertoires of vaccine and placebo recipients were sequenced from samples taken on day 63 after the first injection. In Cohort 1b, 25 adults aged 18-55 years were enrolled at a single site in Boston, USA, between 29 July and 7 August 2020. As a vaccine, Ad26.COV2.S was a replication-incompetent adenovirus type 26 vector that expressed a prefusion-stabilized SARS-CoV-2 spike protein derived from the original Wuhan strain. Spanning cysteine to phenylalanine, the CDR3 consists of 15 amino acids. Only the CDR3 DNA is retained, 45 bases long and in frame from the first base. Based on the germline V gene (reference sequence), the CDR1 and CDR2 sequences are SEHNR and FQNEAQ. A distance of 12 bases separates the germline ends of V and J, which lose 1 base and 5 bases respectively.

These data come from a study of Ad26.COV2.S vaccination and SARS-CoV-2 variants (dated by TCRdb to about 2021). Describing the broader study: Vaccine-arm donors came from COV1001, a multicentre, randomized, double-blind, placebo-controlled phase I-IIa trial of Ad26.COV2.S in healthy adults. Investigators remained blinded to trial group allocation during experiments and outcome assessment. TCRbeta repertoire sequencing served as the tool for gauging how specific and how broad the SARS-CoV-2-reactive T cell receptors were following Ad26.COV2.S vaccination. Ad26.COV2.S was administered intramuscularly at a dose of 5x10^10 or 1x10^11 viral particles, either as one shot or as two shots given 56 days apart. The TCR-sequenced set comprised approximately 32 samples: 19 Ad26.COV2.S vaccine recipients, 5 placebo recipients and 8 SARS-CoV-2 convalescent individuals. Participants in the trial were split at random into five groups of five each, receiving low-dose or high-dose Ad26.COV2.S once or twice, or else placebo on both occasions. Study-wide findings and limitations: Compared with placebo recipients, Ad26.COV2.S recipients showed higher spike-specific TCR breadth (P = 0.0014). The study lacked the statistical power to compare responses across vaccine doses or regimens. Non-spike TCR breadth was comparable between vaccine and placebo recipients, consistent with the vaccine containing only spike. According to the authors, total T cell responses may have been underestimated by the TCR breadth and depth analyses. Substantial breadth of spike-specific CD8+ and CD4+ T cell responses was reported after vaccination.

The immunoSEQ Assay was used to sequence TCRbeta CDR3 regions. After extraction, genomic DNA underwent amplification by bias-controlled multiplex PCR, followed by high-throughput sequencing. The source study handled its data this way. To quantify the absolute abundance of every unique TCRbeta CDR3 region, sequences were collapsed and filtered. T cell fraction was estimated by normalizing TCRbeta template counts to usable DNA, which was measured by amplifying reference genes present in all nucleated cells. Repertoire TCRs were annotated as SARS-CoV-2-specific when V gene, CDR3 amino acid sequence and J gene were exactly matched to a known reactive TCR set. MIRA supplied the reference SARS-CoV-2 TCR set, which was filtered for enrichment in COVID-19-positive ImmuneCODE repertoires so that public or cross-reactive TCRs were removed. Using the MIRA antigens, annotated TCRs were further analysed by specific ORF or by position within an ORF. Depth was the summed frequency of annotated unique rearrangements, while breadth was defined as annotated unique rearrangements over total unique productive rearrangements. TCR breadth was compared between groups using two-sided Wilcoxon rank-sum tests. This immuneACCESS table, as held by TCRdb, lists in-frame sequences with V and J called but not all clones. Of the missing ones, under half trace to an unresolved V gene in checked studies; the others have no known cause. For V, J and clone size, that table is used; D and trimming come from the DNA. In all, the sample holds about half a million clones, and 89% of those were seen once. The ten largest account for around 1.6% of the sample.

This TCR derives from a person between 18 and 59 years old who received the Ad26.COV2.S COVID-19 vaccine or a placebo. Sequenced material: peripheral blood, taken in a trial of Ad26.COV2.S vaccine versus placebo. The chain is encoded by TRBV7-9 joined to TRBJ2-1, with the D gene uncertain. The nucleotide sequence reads TGTGCCAGCAGCTTAGTGGCGACCCCGGACAATGAGCAGTTCTTC. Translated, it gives CASSLVATPDNEQFF. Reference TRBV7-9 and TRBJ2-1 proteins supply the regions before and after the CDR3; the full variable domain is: DTGVSQNPRHKITKRGQNVTFRCDPISEHNRLYWYRQTLGQGPEFLTYFQNEAQLEKSRLLSDRFSAERPKGSFSTLEIQRTEQGDSAMYLCASSLVATPDNEQFFGPGTRLTVL.